Listed here are 32 T cell receptor beta chains from one sample, sequenced in a study of blood T cell repertoires in COVID-19. Repertoires were generated with immunoSEQ multiplex PCR, while TCRdb's copy carries only in-frame clones and drops some. The sample has approximately 78,000 clones; approximately 82% are singletons. The sequenced sample consisted of peripheral blood. These receptors all come from a woman aged 80 or older with acute or convalescent COVID-19.

V is TRBV2 and J is TRBJ2-7; 11 nucleotides align to TRBD2. Per the germline V gene, CDR1 is SNHLY and CDR2 is FYNNEI. The CDR3 is 14 residues long. V gave up 6 bases and J gave up 4 bases; unmatched junction bases: 5. The CDR3: CASRRTSGSYEQYF. CDR3 bases: TGTGCCAGCAGGAGGACTAGCGGGTCTTACGAGCAGTACTTC.

J is TRBJ2-7 and V is TRBV24-1, with D unclear. Germline CDR1 and CDR2: KGHDR and SFDVKD. CDR3 length equals 14 residues. Between the trimmed V and J ends, which lost 9 bases and 1 base, there was a span of 15 bases. Written as DNA, the CDR3 is TGTGCCACCCACCATAGCTGTCTGTCCTACGAGCAGTACTTC. It is translated as CATHHSCLSYEQYF.

In nucleotides, the CDR3 is TGTGCCACGGGACTCGGCAGGGCGGAGAACATTCAGTACTTC. Translating gives CATGLGRAENIQYF. The rearrangement joins TRBV11-2 to TRBJ2-4; weak D call: TRBD2 (6 bases). Trimming stripped 10 bases from V and 7 bases from J, with 20 bases between. Germline-derived CDR1 and CDR2 are SGHAT and FQNNGV. The CDR3 is made up of 14 amino acids.

Of note for this clone: This sample includes further DNA sequences coding for the same CDR3. The rearrangement joins TRBV5-4 to TRBJ1-2, with a tentative D call TRBD1 (5 bases). CDR3 length equals 13 residues. The germline V and J ends were trimmed by 1 base and 2 bases, with 6 bases remaining between them. The germline gives CDR1 SGHNT, CDR2 YYREEE (reference sequence). The CDR3: CASSLRGNYGYTF. Here the CDR3 DNA reads TGTGCCAGCAGCTTGAGGGGAAACTATGGCTACACCTTC.

The chain combines TRBV9 with TRBJ2-5; 7 bases map to TRBD2. This CDR3 comprises 16 residues. Germline CDR1 SGDLS, CDR2 YYNGEE. V trimming: 4 bases; J trimming: 3 bases; junction bases outside the gene matches: 12. As DNA, the CDR3 is TGTGCCAGCAGCTTCACCTCGGCTAGCGGAAAAGAGACCCAGTACTTC. As protein: CASSFTSASGKETQYF. The entire variable domain, with the rest obtained from reference TRBV9 and TRBJ2-5, is as follows: DSGVTQTPKHLITATGQRVTLRCSPRSGDLSVYWYQQSLDQGLQFLIQYYNGEERAKGNILERFSAQQFPDLHSELNLSSLELGDSALYFCASSFTSASGKETQYFGPGTRLLVL.

The rearrangement links TRBV2 to TRBJ1-1, with 7 positions matching TRBD1. J gave up 1 base and V 7 bases, and 9 bases lay outside the gene matches. Germline CDR1 is SNHLY and CDR2 is FYNNEI. The CDR3 has 15 residues. This CDR3 is CASTPRGQGNTEAFF. Here the CDR3 DNA reads TGTGCCAGCACCCCAAGGGGGCAGGGGAACACTGAAGCTTTCTTT.

The gene calls are TRBV7-8 and TRBJ1-3; D possibly corresponds to TRBD1 (5 bases). The CDR3 contains 14 residues. Germline V gene data show CDR1 as SGHVS and CDR2 as FQNEAQ. The V and J ends lost 6 bases and 4 bases respectively, with 13 bases between them. DNA of the CDR3: TGTGCCAGCAGTCCCGGGACTTCGGGAAACACCATATATTTT. It specifies CASSPGTSGNTIYF.

J is TRBJ1-1 and V is TRBV13, with 11 bases matching TRBD1. Losses at the gene ends were 5 bases for V and 10 bases for J; bases not matched to a gene: 9. The CDR3 sequence is 14 residues long. The germline V gene has CDR1 PRHDT and CDR2 FYEKMQ (reference sequence). The CDR3, as DNA: TGTGCCAGCAGCCACCAGGACAGGGGGCAAGGAGCTTTCTTT. Translation gives CASSHQDRGQGAFF.

This clone occurred once. This chain joins TRBV11-3 and TRBJ2-2; no definite D call. The CDR3 consists of 13 residues. Trimming stripped 0 bases from V and 6 bases from J, with 5 bases between. Germline loops: CDR1 SGHNT, CDR2 YENEEA. CDR3 in amino acids: CASSLELPGELFF. DNA for the CDR3: TGTGCCAGCAGCTTAGAACTGCCCGGGGAGCTGTTTTTT.

This clone has just a few counts. V usage is TRBV7-3 and J usage is TRBJ2-3; 7 positions agree with TRBD2. With V trimmed by 5 bases and J by 3 bases, 5 bases remained unmatched. This CDR3 region has 14 residues. The germline gives CDR1 SGHTA, CDR2 FQGTGA. The CDR3 sequence: CASSAPGGTDTQYF. CDR3 coding DNA: TGTGCCAGCAGCGCGCCCGGGGGGACAGATACGCAGTATTTT.

This rearrangement joins TRBV29-1 to TRBJ1-1; D may be TRBD1 (5 bases). There are 14 residues in the CDR3. Germline V lookup: CDR1 SQVTM, CDR2 ANQGSEA. The ends were cut back, 6 bases at V and 4 bases at J, with 18 bases in the middle. The CDR3 coding sequence is TGCAGCGTCCACTCCAGGGTCGGGGGCACTGAAGCTTTCTTT. Protein product: CSVHSRVGGTEAFF.

The chain carries TRBV24-1 and TRBJ1-3, with D possibly TRBD1 on 5 matching bases. V was trimmed by 4 bases and J by 5 bases, leaving 5 bases between them. Looked up from germline, CDR1 is KGHDR and CDR2 is SFDVKD. This CDR3 is 12 amino acids long. The CDR3 DNA follows: TGTGCCACCAGTGAGGGGCGAAACACCATATATTTT. Translation: CATSEGRNTIYF.

This chain joins TRBV19 and TRBJ2-6; a possible D gene is TRBD2 (6 bases). Per the germline V gene, CDR1 is LNHDA and CDR2 is SQIVND (reference sequence). The V end was cut by 3 bases, the J end by 0 bases, with 15 bases between. The CDR3 has 18 residues. In DNA form, the CDR3 reads TGTGCCAGTAGTATTCCCGGGGGACTGATCTCTGGGGCCAACGTCCTGACTTTC. Amino acid sequence: CASSIPGGLISGANVLTF.

The chain combines TRBV7-9 with TRBJ1-2; D is possibly TRBD1 (6 bases). The CDR3 is made up of 11 amino acids. V was shortened by 10 bases and J by 14 bases, with 20 bases between the two germline ends. Germline-derived CDR1 and CDR2 are SEHNR and FQNEAQ (reference sequence). DNA of the CDR3: TGTGCCACCGGAGACAGGACGGCTCTTACCTTC. It codes for CATGDRTALTF.

With regard to this clone: This sample includes further DNA sequences coding for the same CDR3. V usage is TRBV5-1 and J usage is TRBJ2-5; perhaps TRBD2 as D (6 bases). In germline, CDR1 is SGHRS, CDR2 YFSETQ. The length of the CDR3 is 13 residues. Trimming took off 2 bases at V and 5 bases at J, with 10 bases between the two ends. The CDR3 sequence is CASSLGTQETQYF. CDR3 coding DNA: TGCGCCAGCAGCTTAGGGACTCAGGAGACCCAGTACTTC. The entire variable domain, with the rest obtained from reference TRBV5-1 and TRBJ2-5, is as follows: KAGVTQTPRYLIKTRGQQVTLSCSPISGHRSVSWYQQTPGQGLQFLFEYFSETQRNKGNFPGRFSGRQFSNSRSEMNVSTLELGDSALYLCASSLGTQETQYFGPGTRLLVL.

This clone was seen a single time. This rearrangement joins TRBV6-1 to TRBJ1-1; 9 bases fit TRBD1. The CDR3 totals 17 residues. Looked up from germline, CDR1 is MNHNS and CDR2 is SASEGT. V shed 3 bases and J 4 bases; nucleotides not matched to a gene: 12. The CDR3 loop reads CASSDQRDRERGTEAFF. The DNA of the CDR3 is TGTGCCAGCAGTGACCAAAGGGACAGGGAAAGGGGCACTGAAGCTTTCTTT.

The CDR3 sequence: CASSSLGSGRGDEQFF. The CDR3 DNA is TGTGCCAGCAGTTCCCTTGGGAGCGGGAGGGGAGATGAGCAGTTCTTC. The V call is TRBV6-6, the J call TRBJ2-1; 10 positions match TRBD2. J was trimmed by 8 bases and V by 4 bases; bases with no gene match: 11. Germline V lookup: CDR1 MNHNY, CDR2 SVGAGI (reference sequence). The CDR3 consists of 16 residues.

The rearrangement links TRBV7-3 to TRBJ1-6; 7 bases line up with TRBD1. This CDR3 spans 15 amino acids. V was pared by 4 bases and J by 7 bases, with 7 bases of the junction left unmatched. Per germline, CDR1 SGHTA and CDR2 FQGTGA. The CDR3 nucleotides are TGTGCCAGCAGCTCCACGACAGGGAGGAATTCACCCCTCCACTTT. It is translated as CASSSTTGRNSPLHF.

The chain carries TRBV7-8 and TRBJ1-2, with D unclear. The CDR3 is 14 amino acids. Germline V lookup: CDR1 SGHVS, CDR2 FQNEAQ. V gave up 2 bases and J gave up 6 bases, with 13 bases separating them. CDR3 sequence (DNA): TGTGCCAGCAGCTTAAAGCGGTCTGGACATGGCTACACCTTC. Amino acid sequence: CASSLKRSGHGYTF.

This clone came up a few times. The J gene is TRBJ1-1, the V gene TRBV4-1; the D is unclear. CDR3 length: 15 residues. Trimming pared 0 bases from V and 1 base from J, leaving 9 bases between. Germline values: CDR1 MGHRA, CDR2 YSYEKL. In DNA form, the CDR3 reads TGCGCCAGCAGCCAAGAACTGGTCCCGAACACTGAAGCTTTCTTT. This gives the protein CASSQELVPNTEAFF.

The chain combines TRBV2 with TRBJ2-1, with D tentatively TRBD2 (5 bases). Germline V gene sequence: CDR1 SNHLY, CDR2 FYNNEI. This CDR3 is built from 14 residues. V lost 4 bases, J lost 8 bases, and 15 bases lay in between. The CDR3 loop is CASSVGSSWDEQFF. In nucleotides, the CDR3 is TGTGCCAGCAGTGTAGGATCTAGCTGGGATGAGCAGTTCTTC.

The genes are TRBV5-1 and TRBJ1-2; 7 bases line up with TRBD1. V lost 6 bases, J lost 5 bases, and 7 bases stayed unmatched. Germline V gene sequence: CDR1 SGHRS, CDR2 YFSETQ. This CDR3 comprises 13 residues. CDR3 sequence (DNA): TGCGCCAGCACCGAAGGGGGCGGTTATGGCTACACCTTC. This gives the protein CASTEGGGYGYTF.

The rearrangement uses TRBV27 and TRBJ1-1; tentative D call: TRBD1 (5 bases). The CDR3 length is 17 residues. Germline-derived CDR1 and CDR2 are MNHEY and SMNVEV (reference sequence). The V gene lost 1 base and the J gene lost 7 bases, with 22 bases spanning the gap. The CDR3 region is CASSLLGGVGEEGEAFF. CDR3 sequence (DNA): TGTGCCAGCAGTTTATTGGGAGGGGTAGGCGAAGAGGGTGAAGCTTTCTTT.

The chain has TRBV2 and TRBJ2-4, with TRBD1 matching over 11 bases. Trimming cost V 7 bases and J 6 bases; bases outside gene matches: 5. Germline V lookup: CDR1 SNHLY, CDR2 FYNNEI. This CDR3 comprises 14 residues. As DNA, the CDR3 is TGTGCCAGCAAAGGGACAGGGGGTGTAAACATTCAGTACTTC. Translating it yields CASKGTGGVNIQYF.

DNA for the CDR3: TGTGCCATCAGTGGGACGGGAGCCCTCCACAATGAGCAGTTCTTC. This codes for CAISGTGALHNEQFF. This sequence joins TRBV10-3 and TRBJ2-1; D possibly corresponds to TRBD2 (6 bases). There are 15 residues in the CDR3. V lost 4 bases and J lost 5, with 15 bases in between. Looked up from germline, CDR1 is ENHRY and CDR2 is SYGVKD.

Only a few counts were recorded for this clone. The gene calls are TRBV10-3 and TRBJ1-2, with 12 bases fitting TRBD1. Looked up from germline, CDR1 is ENHRY and CDR2 is SYGVKD. This CDR3 is 17 amino acids long. Unmatched junction bases numbered 9, after V lost 3 bases and J lost 4 bases. The chain's CDR3 is CAISESSGTGGGYGYTF. CDR3 DNA sequence: TGTGCCATCAGTGAATCATCCGGGACAGGGGGCGGCTATGGCTACACCTTC.

The chain combines TRBV11-2 with TRBJ2-3; the match to TRBD1 covers 12 bases. CDR3 size: 14 residues. V gave up 6 bases and J gave up 5 bases; unmatched junction bases: 3. CDR1 SGHAT and CDR2 FQNNGV come from the germline V gene. CDR3 DNA: TGTGCCAGCAGTCGGGACAGGGGGCAAGATACGCAGTATTTT. Translation gives CASSRDRGQDTQYF.

V gene TRBV9 combines with J gene TRBJ1-3, with D maybe TRBD1 (6 bases). The V and J ends lost 0 bases and 0 bases respectively, with 10 bases between them. CDR3 size: 16 residues. Germline CDR1 and CDR2: SGDLS and YYNGEE. CDR3 DNA: TGTGCCAGCAGCGTAGCCACAGGGACCTCTGGAAACACCATATATTTT. Its translation: CASSVATGTSGNTIYF.

This chain connects TRBV27 to TRBJ2-3; TRBD2 agrees at 8 bases. Germline V gene data show CDR1 as MNHEY and CDR2 as SMNVEV (reference sequence). Trimming removed 5 bases from V and 4 bases from J; junction bases left unmatched: 8. The CDR3 totals 15 residues. The CDR3: CASSPGGGNSDTQYF. The CDR3 bases are TGTGCCAGCAGTCCCGGCGGGGGGAACTCAGATACGCAGTATTTT.

This chain joins TRBV30 and TRBJ1-2; no clear D. This CDR3 spans 11 amino acids. Germline V CDR1 and CDR2: GTSNPN, SVGIG (reference sequence). Trimming pared 2 bases from V and 3 bases from J, leaving 4 bases between. CDR3 bases: TGTGCCTGGAGTTCCGACTATGGCTACACCTTC. It specifies CAWSSDYGYTF. Variable domain in full (rest from reference TRBV30 and TRBJ1-2): SQTIHQWPATLVQPVGSPLSLECTVEGTSNPNLYWYRQAAGRGLQLLFYSVGIGQISSEVPQNLSASRPQDRQFILSSKKLLLSDSGFYLCAWSSDYGYTFGSGTRLTVV.

The chain employs TRBV28 and TRBJ1-5; TRBD1 might be the D (5 bases). This CDR3 spans 14 amino acids. V was shortened by 6 bases and J by 2 bases, with 11 bases between the two germline ends. Germline V gene sequence: CDR1 MDHEN, CDR2 SYDVKM. The CDR3 region has the DNA TGTGCCAGCAGCTTAACACAGGGCAATCAGCCCCAGCATTTT. Protein product: CASSLTQGNQPQHF.

This sequence joins TRBV6-5 and TRBJ1-1; 8 bases align to TRBD1. CDR1 and CDR2 from the germline V gene are MNHEY and SVGAGI. J gave up 4 bases and V 6 bases, and 4 bases lay outside the gene matches. There are 13 residues in the CDR3. CDR3 coding DNA: TGTGCCAGCAGAACAGGGGGGGGCACTGAAGCTTTCTTT. This encodes CASRTGGGTEAFF.